The sequence of this TCR beta chain was determined in a study of shared clonotypes between healthy human individuals. Study-level background: Ranging from 18 to 49 in age, donors were a couple of women and a few men. Regarding the study as a whole: An anticipated effect of sequencing depth on clonotype sharing among donors was recognized.

This clone was seen only a few times. Antigen unknown. Germline V gene lookup returns CDR1 SGHVS and CDR2 FQNEAQ. V lost 3 bases and J lost 7; bases outside the gene matches: 5. This CDR3 is built from 15 residues. Unsorted PBMC replicate PCRs drew on about 0.3 ug DNA, representing 25,000 to 30,000 T cell genomes. This table comes from immunoSEQ multiplex PCR, and its TCRdb copy is limited to in-frame clones, with some not included. The table includes 530,000 or so clones, 60% to 80% detected once. The TCR sequence derives from a woman aged 40 to 49 in good health. Some clones in this sample may be carry-over from other donors' samples. The chain employs TRBV7-8 and TRBJ2-1, with 11 bases aligning to TRBD2. Material: PBMCs. CDR3 DNA: TGTGCCAGCAGCTTTTTAGCGGGAGGGCGTAATGAGCAGTTCTTC. Its translation is CASSFLAGGRNEQFF.